Shown below are 3 T cell receptor beta chains from a single sample sequenced in a study of blood T cell repertoires in COVID-19. The protocol was immunoSEQ multiplex PCR, while the TCRdb copy is restricted to in-frame clones and leaves out a portion. The repertoire has about 300,000 clones, 89% of them found once; the top ten carry roughly 6.7%. What was sequenced was peripheral blood. The source is a man aged 18 to 30 who had recovered from COVID-19.

The chain is built from TRBV5-1 and TRBJ2-3; 9 bases are shared with TRBD2. Losses at the gene ends were 4 bases for V and 2 bases for J; bases not matched to a gene: 8. Germline V gives CDR1 SGHRS, CDR2 YFSETQ. The CDR3 length is 16 residues. The chain's CDR3 is CASSGATSGFTDTQYF. The CDR3 coding sequence is TGCGCCAGCAGCGGAGCGACTAGCGGATTCACAGATACGCAGTATTTT.

CDR3 sequence (DNA): TGTGCCAGCAGCTTAGCGCTACTGGGGGCCACAGATACGCAGTATTTT. Amino acids: CASSLALLGATDTQYF. The chain carries TRBV7-9 and TRBJ2-3; possibly TRBD1 for D (6 bases). CDR1 and CDR2 (germline): SEHNR, FQNEAQ (reference sequence). This CDR3 is 16 amino acids long. The V gene lost 0 bases and the J gene lost 2 bases, with 12 bases spanning the gap.

This chain joins TRBV30 and TRBJ2-7; TRBD1 is a possible D gene (5 bases). Trimming stripped 2 bases from V and 5 bases from J, with 7 bases between. The CDR3 extends over 11 amino acids. Germline CDR1 and CDR2: GTSNPN and SVGIG (reference sequence). CDR3 coding DNA: TGTGCCTGGAGTTTAGGGGACGAGCAGTACTTC. This translates into CAWSLGDEQYF.